This TCR beta chain came from a study of T-cell memory formation after mild COVID-19. Overall study: Most TCR clusters belonged to a single donor.

Study-wide results and caveats: Whereas later expanders leaned CD4+, clones contracting day 15 to 85 showed a balanced CD4/CD8 makeup. CD8+ contracting clones occupied EMRA, while CD4+ ones occupied mainly CM and EM.

The V segment lost 6 bases and the J segment 1 base; nucleotides outside the gene matches: 6. CDR1 ENHRY and CDR2 SYGVKD come from the germline V gene. This CDR3 comprises 15 residues. From the 5' RACE reads, TCRdb called clonotypes with MiXCR, one entry per CDR3 protein. The sample lists about 130,000 distinct CDR3 sequences, about 5.9% occurring once. This clonotype was seen many times. Its antigen remains unknown. The source is an adult woman who had mild COVID-19 (a few samples of this study predate the infection). Cell type and time point are not known. Specimen: PBMCs or a T cell subset sorted from them (not recorded which). V and J are TRBV10-3 and TRBJ2-3, with 8 bases fitting TRBD1. The CDR3 spells CAISEGDRRTDTQYF. CDR3 in DNA: TGTGCCATCAGCGAGGGGGACAGGCGCACAGATACGCAGTATTTT.